The entry below describes one T cell receptor beta chain. What it binds is unknown. Germline and junction disagree at one end, which may indicate a read error. These data come from a study of OX40 agonist ivuxolimab in advanced cancers. General study results and limits: Low normalized clonal expansion also occurred in some nonresponding patients. At 0.1 to 3.0 mg/kg and by week 6, CD4+ and CD8+ T cells in the blood had expanded clonally. CD8+ T cells showed, on average, more clonal expansion than CD4+ cells.

Clones were read by immunoSEQ multiplex PCR, and TCRdb kept only the in-frame ones, dropping some. The sample records 13,000 to 15,000 clones, about 90% being singletons. The CDR3 is made up of 11 amino acids. CDR1 is MNHEY, CDR2 SVGAGI, per germline. Material: CD4+ or CD8+ T cells sorted from blood, obtained in a trial of the OX40 agonist ivuxolimab. This sequence was found in an adult with an advanced solid tumor such as melanoma, head and neck, liver or kidney cancer. J is TRBJ1-5 and V is TRBV6-5, with TRBD1 as a possible D gene (5 bases). This CDR3 is CASSSGDPLTF. DNA for the CDR3: TGTGCCAGCAGTTCCGGGGACCCTCTGACTTTT.